The next 21 T cell receptor beta chains were all read from a single sample in a study of blood T cell repertoires in COVID-19. Produced via immunoSEQ multiplex PCR; TCRdb's table is partial and in-frame only. This sample has 100,000 to 120,000 clones, with 76% found just once. Sequenced material: peripheral blood. The receptors come from a woman aged 80 or older with acute or convalescent COVID-19.

This clone has a handful of counts. This chain connects TRBV19 to TRBJ2-6, with a weak D call TRBD1 (6 bases). The CDR3 spans 17 residues. CDR1 LNHDA and CDR2 SQIVND come from the germline V gene (reference sequence). V shed 4 bases and J shed 1 base, with 14 bases lying between them. The CDR3 here is CASSRQAELSGANVLTF. Written as DNA, the CDR3 is TGTGCCAGTAGTAGACAGGCCGAGCTTTCTGGGGCCAACGTCCTGACTTTC.

The rearrangement joins TRBV27 to TRBJ2-1; 8 positions agree with TRBD1. This CDR3 is 15 amino acids long. The V and J ends lost 1 base and 6 bases, in that order; junction bases with no gene match: 5. Germline V gene sequence: CDR1 MNHEY, CDR2 SMNVEV (reference sequence). This CDR3 is CASSLFWTGFNEQFF. The CDR3 DNA reads TGTGCCAGCAGTTTATTCTGGACAGGGTTCAATGAGCAGTTCTTC.

The chain carries TRBV7-2 and TRBJ2-3; 9 bases are a match to TRBD1. V shed 2 bases and J 3 bases; nucleotides not matched to a gene: 12. The CDR3 totals 18 residues. Germline V gives CDR1 SGHTA, CDR2 FQGNSA. CDR3 protein: CASSLRDRARKETDTQYF. The CDR3 DNA reads TGTGCCAGCAGCTTACGGGACAGGGCCCGAAAGGAGACAGATACGCAGTATTTT.

This chain connects TRBV28 to TRBJ2-7; the D is unclear. Germline lookup yields CDR1 MDHEN and CDR2 SYDVKM. V lost 6 bases, J lost 7 bases, and 16 bases lay in between. This CDR3 comprises 13 residues. The CDR3, as DNA: TGTGCCAGCAGCCTCAGAATTTTCGGGGAGCAGTACTTC. Amino acids: CASSLRIFGEQYF.

The chain uses TRBV3-1 (or the pseudogene TRBV3-2) and TRBJ1-4; a possible D gene is TRBD1 (5 bases). The CDR3 covers 16 residues. The germline gives CDR1 LGHDT, CDR2 YNNKEL (reference sequence). V lost 3 bases and J lost 8, with 19 bases in between. The CDR3 sequence: CASSQEGQGSDEKLFF. Written as DNA, the CDR3 is TGTGCCAGCAGCCAGGAGGGCCAGGGATCGGACGAAAAACTGTTTTTT.

V is TRBV13 and J is TRBJ2-7; possibly TRBD1 for D (5 bases). From germline, CDR1 is PRHDT and CDR2 FYEKMQ (reference sequence). The length of the CDR3 is 15 residues. V was pared by 1 base and J by 1 base, with 11 bases between. In DNA, the CDR3 is TGTGCCAGCAGCTTAGCGGCAGGGAATTCCTACGAGCAGTACTTC. The encoded protein is CASSLAAGNSYEQYF.

This chain joins TRBV20-1 and TRBJ1-5, with D unclear. CDR1 DFQATT and CDR2 SNEGSKA come from the germline V gene (reference sequence). With 3 bases removed from V and 7 bases from J, the gap between germline ends came to 16 bases. The CDR3 contains 14 residues. This chain's CDR3 is CSASPGGSRQPQHF. CDR3 nucleotide sequence: TGCAGTGCTAGTCCGGGAGGGTCGAGGCAGCCCCAGCATTTT.

The chain joins TRBV19 to TRBJ1-1; D gene ambiguous. The CDR3 spans 15 residues. Trimming pared 3 bases from V and 5 bases from J, leaving 16 bases between. CDR1 is LNHDA and CDR2 is SQIVND in the germline V gene (reference sequence). In DNA, the CDR3 is TGTGCCAGTAGTATGAAGTGGAATGGAGGGACTGAAGCTTTCTTT. Translation: CASSMKWNGGTEAFF.

The chain combines TRBV4-1 with TRBJ1-2, with D possibly matching TRBD1 (6 bases). Trimming left V 1 base short and J 4 bases short, with 10 bases between. The germline CDR1 and CDR2 sequences are MGHRA and YSYEKL. The CDR3 covers 14 residues. Written as DNA, the CDR3 is TGCGCCAGCAGCCAAGGTCGAGGGGGCTATGGCTACACCTTC. Its protein is CASSQGRGGYGYTF.

Written as DNA, the CDR3 is TGTGCCAGCAGTAATAGCGGGAGGGATTTCGATGAGCAGTTCTTC. It yields the protein CASSNSGRDFDEQFF. The J gene is TRBJ2-1, the V gene TRBV9, with TRBD2 matching over 11 bases. This CDR3 region has 15 residues. Germline CDR1 SGDLS, CDR2 YYNGEE. V lost 5 bases to trimming and J lost 8 bases; unmatched junction nucleotides: 9.

This chain joins TRBV5-1 and TRBJ1-1; 7 nucleotides line up with TRBD1. J was trimmed by 1 base and V by 7 bases; bases with no gene match: 4. The CDR3 consists of 13 residues. CDR1 SGHRS and CDR2 YFSETQ come from the germline V gene. CDR3 nucleotide sequence: TGCGCCAGCCGTTGGACAGGGAACACTGAAGCTTTCTTT. It codes for CASRWTGNTEAFF.

The V call is TRBV11-2, the J call TRBJ2-7, with 7 bases aligning to TRBD1. Per germline, CDR1 SGHAT and CDR2 FQNNGV. V shed 6 bases, J shed 0 bases, and the junction held 11 bases outside the gene matches. The CDR3 loop spans 16 amino acids. The CDR3, as DNA: TGTGCCAGCAGGCCCCAAGGGGGCCCCAACTCCTACGAGCAGTACTTC. It is translated as CASRPQGGPNSYEQYF.

The rearrangement uses TRBV5-5 and TRBJ2-1; 13 bases map to TRBD2. Germline trimming cut 4 bases from V and 4 bases from J; bases unmatched to any gene: 2. This CDR3 has 15 amino acids. Germline V gene lookup returns CDR1 SGHKS and CDR2 YYEKEE (reference sequence). The CDR3 protein is CASSGLAGAYNEQFF. CDR3 coding DNA: TGTGCCAGCAGCGGACTAGCGGGGGCGTACAATGAGCAGTTCTTC.

This sequence joins TRBV7-2 and TRBJ2-3, with 8 bases aligning to TRBD2. This CDR3 spans 16 amino acids. Unmatched junction bases numbered 5, after V lost 0 bases and J lost 3 bases. CDR1 and CDR2 from the germline V gene are SGHTA and FQGNSA. The DNA of the CDR3 is TGTGCCAGCAGCTTAGCCCGTCAGCGGGGGACAGATACGCAGTATTTT. It codes for CASSLARQRGTDTQYF. The full variable domain, completed using reference TRBV7-2 and TRBJ2-3, is GAGVSQSPSNKVTEKGKDVELRCDPISGHTALYWYRQSLGQGLEFLIYFQGNSAPDKSGLPSDRFSAERTGGSVSTLTIQRTQQEDSAVYLCASSLARQRGTDTQYFGPGTRLTVL.

This sequence joins TRBV9 and TRBJ2-1, with no clear D. V was cut by 0 bases and J by 5 bases, with 9 bases left in between. This CDR3 comprises 14 residues. Germline V gives CDR1 SGDLS, CDR2 YYNGEE. The CDR3 DNA sequence: TGTGCCAGCAGCGTAGGCGACAATAACAATGAGCAGTTCTTC. Residues: CASSVGDNNNEQFF.

V gene TRBV29-1 combines with J gene TRBJ1-3; D not resolved. V dropped 3 bases and J dropped 0 bases, with 15 bases sitting between them. The CDR3 contains 16 residues. Germline V gene sequence: CDR1 SQVTM, CDR2 ANQGSEA. CDR3 amino acids: CSVDSRVESSGNTIYF. The CDR3, as DNA: TGCAGCGTTGATAGCCGGGTGGAGAGCTCTGGAAACACCATATATTTT. Based on the CDR3 plus reference TRBV29-1 and TRBJ1-3, the full variable domain is SAVISQKPSRDICQRGTSLTIQCQVDSQVTMMFWYRQQPGQSLTLIATANQGSEATYESGFVIDKFPISRPNLTFSTLTVSNMSPEDSSIYLCSVDSRVESSGNTIYFGEGSWLTVV.

This clone has at least ten counts. The CDR3 coding sequence is TGTGCCAGCAGCTTTGGCGGTTTTAATCAGCCCCAGCATTTT. Protein: CASSFGGFNQPQHF. V usage is TRBV7-2 and J usage is TRBJ1-5; no firm D call. V shed 3 bases and J shed 4 bases, with 10 bases lying between them. Germline-derived CDR1 and CDR2 are SGHTA and FQGNSA. This CDR3 has 14 residues.

This clone was found once. The chain recombines TRBV10-1 with TRBJ2-1, with TRBD2 matching over 7 bases. The CDR3 loop spans 16 amino acids. After removal of 0 bases from V and 4 bases from J, the junction contained 6 bases not matched to a gene. Germline loops: CDR1 WNHNN, CDR2 SYGVQD (reference sequence). The CDR3 DNA reads TGCGCCAGCAGTGAGTCGACGGCGGGAGCATACAATGAGCAGTTCTTC. Its translation: CASSESTAGAYNEQFF.

This chain joins TRBV19 and TRBJ1-3; D possibly corresponds to TRBD1 (5 bases). Trimming stripped 5 bases from V and 0 bases from J, with 20 bases between. Per germline, CDR1 LNHDA and CDR2 SQIVND (reference sequence). The CDR3 has 18 residues. The CDR3 sequence is CASSPHWTYDFSGNTIYF. In DNA, the CDR3 is TGTGCCAGTAGTCCCCACTGGACATATGACTTCTCTGGAAACACCATATATTTT.

This clone came up once. The J gene is TRBJ1-2, the V gene TRBV3-1 (or the pseudogene TRBV3-2); 9 bases agree with TRBD1. Germline V gives CDR1 LGHDT, CDR2 YNNKEL (reference sequence). Unmatched junction bases numbered 2, after V lost 0 bases and J lost 9 bases. This CDR3 is built from 13 residues. CDR3 DNA: TGTGCCAGCAGCCAAGAGGGGACAGGGAGCTACACCTTC. It encodes CASSQEGTGSYTF.

V is TRBV5-8 and J is TRBJ2-3; TRBD1 aligns across 7 bases. Germline V gene data show CDR1 as SGHTS and CDR2 as YDEGEE. V shed 2 bases, J shed 0 bases, and the junction held 9 bases outside the gene matches. This CDR3 is 17 amino acids long. The CDR3 sequence: CASSFPSRQGSTDTQYF. For the CDR3, the DNA is TGTGCCAGCAGCTTCCCCTCCCGACAGGGTAGCACAGATACGCAGTATTTT.